This T cell receptor beta chain comes out of a study of T cell changes during pregnancy in multiple sclerosis. This table comes from immunoSEQ multiplex PCR, and its TCRdb copy is limited to in-frame clones, with some not included. The sample comprises roughly 50,000 clones, roughly 92% of which are singletons, and nearly 0.4% rests with the top ten. Losses at the gene ends were 6 bases for V and 4 bases for J; bases not matched to a gene: 12. CDR3 size: 17 residues. The V gene's germline CDR1 is MNHNS and CDR2 SASEGT. The receptor comes from a female donor with multiple sclerosis, enrolled in a pregnancy study. J is TRBJ1-5 and V is TRBV6-1; TRBD1 matches 10 bases. Sequenced here: CD4+ T cells from peripheral blood mononuclear cells, sampled after pregnancy. The CDR3 sequence: CASREMGQGIWNQPQHF. The DNA for the CDR3 is TGTGCCAGCAGAGAAATGGGACAGGGGATTTGGAATCAGCCCCAGCATTTT.